Sequencing of this T cell receptor (beta chain) was carried out in a study of Graves' ophthalmopathy and Graves' hyperthyroidism listed by TCRdb under 2018. Regarding the study in general: A patient counted as having stable hyperthyroidism if there was no progression to ophthalmopathy within 18 months of follow-up. To explore V-J signatures distinguishing ophthalmopathy from hyperthyroidism, a discovery set of around 100 patients (fewer than 45 ophthalmopathy, 55 to 60 stable hyperthyroidism) was enrolled. In total, approximately 140 blood samples were TCR-sequenced: some 43 ophthalmopathy, roughly 80 hyperthyroidism and some 17 hyperthyroidism-to-ophthalmopathy patients. The independent validation cohort included 18 to 20 hyperthyroidism patients plus 17 patients who later progressed from hyperthyroidism to ophthalmopathy. Following sample collection, hyperthyroidism patients were given methimazole at a starting dose of 30 mg daily, and ophthalmopathy patients were given high-dose intravenous methylprednisolone. In roughly 6 hyperthyroidism patients, T-cell repertoires of thyroid tissue and blood were compared. The study used TCR beta repertoire signatures to distinguish Graves' ophthalmopathy from Graves' hyperthyroidism and to predict progression to ophthalmopathy.

The CDR3, from cysteine to phenylalanine, totals 14 residues. Solely the CDR3 DNA is kept, with 42 bases framed from the first base. Trimming accounts for 4 bases at V and 5 bases at J, while the number of junction bases matched to no gene is 5. The germline V gene gives CDR1 as SGHVS and CDR2 as FQNEAQ. This clonotype appeared many times. What antigen it recognizes has not been identified. Base qualities are not provided; no much larger clone lies one nucleotide away. Patients with hyperthyroidism were aged 18 to 65 years, had been newly diagnosed, and had a disease duration of less than 2 months. Patients with other autoimmune diseases, uncontrolled infections, pregnancy or lactation were excluded. Clinical symptoms, serum thyroxine, TRAb, thyroid ultrasound and orbital computed tomography were used for diagnosis. Total RNA was extracted with Trizol reagent and quality-checked on an Agilent 2100 Bioanalyzer.

For repertoire sequencing, the TCR beta CDR3 regions were amplified from RNA transcripts. HTBI primers and the Qiagen OneStep RT-PCR kit were used in a first-round RT-PCR, which was followed by a second-round multiplex PCR, size selection and purification. The libraries underwent paired-end sequencing with 100 bp reads on an Illumina HiSeq2000. The source study handled its data this way. SOAPnuke was used to process the reads, removing any read that contained adapters or uncalled bases, had a mean Phred below 15, or lacked an exact match to the constant primer or identifier. COPE v1.2.5 was used to merge the high-quality paired reads. Clonotypes were defined as unique nucleotide sequences and were aligned to IMGT TRB V, D and J references using MiTCR v1.1. Only V-J combinations with frequency above 0.0001 were analysed, covering approximately 99% of repertoires. For each V-J combination, a TCR clonal expansion and chaos score was defined as F50 clonal expansion divided by the chaos observed in the TCRdist matrix. Welch's t-statistics and random forest were used to narrow the features down to 13 V-J combinations, which were then fed into a naive Bayes classifier. The Morisita-Horn index was used to measure how similar the thyroid and blood repertoires were. The raw public data were reprocessed by TCRdb itself: fastp quality trimming at Q25, MiXCR clonotype calling, in-frame beta chains only. For every CDR3 protein sequence, its rows merge into one entry that carries the most common genes and DNA. The V and J calls follow TCRdb's processing rather than the paper's. For this sample the table gives 500,000 to 600,000 distinct CDR3 sequences, of which 35% to 40% were detected only once. Clones ranked in the top ten supply 4% to 5% of the sample.

Study-wide conclusions, independent of this receptor: In cross-validation, the 13-signature model distinguished ophthalmopathy from stable hyperthyroidism with approximately 90% sensitivity and 81% to 82% specificity, while in the test set the corresponding values were 80% and 75%. Among expanded thyroid clonotypes with frequency above 0.001, most also showed up in blood, which suggests that blood repertoires may reflect the thyroid immune response. In validation, the model predicted ophthalmopathy progression with about 64% sensitivity and less than 80% specificity; approximately 12 predicted patients were CT-confirmed with GO in a median of approximately 6.5 months. Sample size was not statistically predetermined, and group allocation was not concealed from the investigators.

This receptor chain uses TRBV7-8 and TRBJ2-5, and TRBD2 matches 9 of the central bases. The origin of this receptor is an adult man with Graves' hyperthyroidism. Sequenced: peripheral blood or thyroid tissue (not recorded which). The CDR3 reads as follows: CASSSGLARETQYF. The nucleotide sequence is given as TGTGCCAGCAGCTCGGGACTAGCACGGGAGACCCAGTACTTC.